This record looks at one TCR beta chain sequence and its context. Its matching antigen is unknown. This sample was taken from a study of T cell repertoires in cytomegalovirus infection. Across the whole study: Public signatures in TCR beta pointed to CMV infection and matching HLA type. Study observations and caveats: In two of eight donors, the top clonotype was HLA-C-restricted CMV-specific. Of the TCR beta families, the public ones yielded a cumulative frequency that identified carriers of CMV plus the relevant HLA.

TCRdb independently ran MiXCR on the reads; one entry per CDR3 protein. The table lists fewer than 550,000 distinct CDR3 sequences, approximately 15% of them singletons. J was trimmed by 2 bases and V by 8 bases; bases with no gene match: 6. Germline CDR1 and CDR2: ENHRY and SYGVKD. There are 14 residues in the CDR3. The source of this sequence is a human donor in good health (CMV status not recorded). Some clones in this sample may be carry-over from other donors' samples. This chain links TRBV10-3 with TRBJ2-7, with 10 bases lining up with TRBD2. The sequenced sample was CD8+ T cells from PBMCs. The CDR3 protein is CAILSSGGTYEQYF. For the CDR3, the DNA is TGTGCCATCCTTTCTAGCGGGGGTACCTACGAGCAGTACTTC.